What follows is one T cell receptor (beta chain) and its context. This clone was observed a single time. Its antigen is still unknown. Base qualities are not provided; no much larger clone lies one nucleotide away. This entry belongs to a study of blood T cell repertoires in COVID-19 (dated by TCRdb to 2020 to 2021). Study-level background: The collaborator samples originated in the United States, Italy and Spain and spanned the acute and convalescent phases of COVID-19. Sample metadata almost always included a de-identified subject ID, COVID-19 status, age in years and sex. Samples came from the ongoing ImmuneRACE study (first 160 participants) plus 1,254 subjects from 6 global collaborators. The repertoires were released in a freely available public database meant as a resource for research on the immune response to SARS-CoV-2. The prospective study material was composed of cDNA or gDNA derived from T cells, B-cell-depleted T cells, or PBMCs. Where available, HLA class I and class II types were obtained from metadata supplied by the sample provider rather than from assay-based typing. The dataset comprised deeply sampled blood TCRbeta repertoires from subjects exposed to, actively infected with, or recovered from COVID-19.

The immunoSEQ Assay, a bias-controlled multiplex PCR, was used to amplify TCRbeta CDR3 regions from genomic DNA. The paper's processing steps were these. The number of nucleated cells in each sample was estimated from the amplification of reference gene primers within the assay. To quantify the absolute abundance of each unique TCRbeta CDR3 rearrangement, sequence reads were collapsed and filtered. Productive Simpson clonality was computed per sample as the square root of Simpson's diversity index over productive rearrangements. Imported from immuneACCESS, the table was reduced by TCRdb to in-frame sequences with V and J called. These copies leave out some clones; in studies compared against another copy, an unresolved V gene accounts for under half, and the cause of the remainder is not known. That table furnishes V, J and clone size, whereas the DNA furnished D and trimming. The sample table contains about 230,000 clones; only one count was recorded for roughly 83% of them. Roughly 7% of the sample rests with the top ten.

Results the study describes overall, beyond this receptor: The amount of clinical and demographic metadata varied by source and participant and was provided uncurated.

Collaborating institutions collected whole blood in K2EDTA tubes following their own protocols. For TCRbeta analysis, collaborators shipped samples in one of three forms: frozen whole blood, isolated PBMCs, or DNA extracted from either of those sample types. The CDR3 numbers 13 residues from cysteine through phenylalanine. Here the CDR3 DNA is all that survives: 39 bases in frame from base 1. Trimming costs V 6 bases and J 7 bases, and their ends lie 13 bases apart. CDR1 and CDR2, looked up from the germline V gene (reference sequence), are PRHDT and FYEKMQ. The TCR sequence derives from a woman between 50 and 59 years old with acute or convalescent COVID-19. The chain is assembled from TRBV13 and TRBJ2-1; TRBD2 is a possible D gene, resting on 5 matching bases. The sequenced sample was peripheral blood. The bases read TGTGCCAGCAGGCCTCCTCTAGCAAATGAGCAGTTCTTC. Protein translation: CASRPPLANEQFF. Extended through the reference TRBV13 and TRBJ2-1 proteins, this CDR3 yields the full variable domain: AAGVIQSPRHLIKEKRETATLKCYPIPRHDTVYWYQQGPGQDPQFLISFYEKMQSDKGSIPDRFSAQQFSDYHSELNMSSLELGDSALYFCASRPPLANEQFFGPGTRLTVL.